These 19 T cell receptor beta chains came from one sample sequenced in a study of blood T cell repertoires in COVID-19. Using immunoSEQ multiplex PCR, the repertoire was profiled, and TCRdb retains in-frame clones only, with some absent. The table lists fewer than 600,000 clones, approximately 87% of them singletons. The specimen sequenced was PBMCs or T cells enriched from blood (not recorded which). The receptors derive from a middle-aged woman who had recovered from COVID-19.

This clone has only one observation. The chain uses TRBV7-9 and TRBJ1-1; a possible D gene is TRBD1 (6 bases). Germline V gene sequence: CDR1 SEHNR, CDR2 FQNEAQ (reference sequence). The CDR3 is 15 amino acids. The ends were cut back, 7 bases at V and 5 bases at J, with 20 bases in the middle. The CDR3, as DNA: TGTGCCAGCAACTCCGGTGGGAGGGGGAGAACTGAAGCTTTCTTT. It translates to CASNSGGRGRTEAFF.

This chain connects TRBV4-1 to TRBJ2-1; D is unresolved. The CDR3 runs 14 residues. Between the trimmed V and J ends, which lost 0 bases and 8 bases, there was a span of 11 bases. CDR1 MGHRA and CDR2 YSYEKL come from the germline V gene. DNA of the CDR3: TGCGCCAGCAGCCAAGAATCGACTCGAGATGAGCAGTTCTTC. Translated: CASSQESTRDEQFF.

This chain links TRBV4-2 with TRBJ1-4, with a possible D match to TRBD1 (6 bases). Germline-derived CDR1 and CDR2 are LGHNA and YNFKEQ. This CDR3 region has 14 residues. Trimming stripped 4 bases from V and 8 bases from J, with 14 bases between. DNA of the CDR3: TGTGCCAGCAGCCCGAGCGACAGGAGAGAAAAACTGTTTTTT. Its translation: CASSPSDRREKLFF.

The gene calls are TRBV20-1 and TRBJ2-1, with 9 bases matching TRBD2. The CDR3 runs to 12 residues. J was trimmed by 13 bases and V by 3 bases; bases with no gene match: 7. The V gene's germline CDR1 is DFQATT and CDR2 SNEGSKA (reference sequence). The CDR3 protein is CSASRLAGTQFF. The CDR3 nucleotides are TGCAGTGCTAGTAGGCTAGCGGGAACTCAGTTCTTC.

V gene TRBV7-8 combines with J gene TRBJ1-1; D remains unclear. V gave up 1 base and J gave up 0 bases, with 18 bases separating them. This CDR3 spans 18 amino acids. The germline V gene encodes CDR1 SGHVS and CDR2 FQNEAQ. In DNA form, the CDR3 reads TGTGCCAGCAGCTTAGTCCCCCGGGTGCGGGTAATGAACACTGAAGCTTTCTTT. It codes for CASSLVPRVRVMNTEAFF.

The chain links TRBV19 to TRBJ2-4; a possible D gene is TRBD1 (5 bases). This CDR3 region has 13 residues. The germline V and J ends were trimmed by 1 base and 6 bases, with 7 bases remaining between them. The V gene's germline CDR1 is LNHDA and CDR2 SQIVND (reference sequence). For the CDR3, the DNA is TGTGCCAGTAGTATAGGACAGTTAAACATTCAGTACTTC. This gives the protein CASSIGQLNIQYF.

This chain connects TRBV5-1 to TRBJ2-7; a possible D gene is TRBD1 (6 bases). Germline loops: CDR1 SGHRS, CDR2 YFSETQ. Trimming took 4 bases from V and 7 from J, leaving 15 bases between them. CDR3 length equals 13 residues. CDR3 sequence (DNA): TGCGCCAGCAGCGTAGACAGGATGAGGGAGCAGTACTTC. This sequence encodes CASSVDRMREQYF.

The rearrangement links TRBV5-5 to TRBJ2-3, with 9 positions matching TRBD2. Germline CDR1 reads SGHKS; CDR2 reads YYEKEE (reference sequence). This CDR3 region has 16 residues. V trimming: 4 bases; J trimming: 2 bases; junction bases outside the gene matches: 8. The CDR3 nucleotides are TGTGCCAGCAGCCCGGGACTAGCCAAATTCACAGATACGCAGTATTTT. It specifies CASSPGLAKFTDTQYF. Together with reference TRBV5-5 and TRBJ2-3, the CDR3 gives the full variable domain: DAGVTQSPTHLIKTRGQQVTLRCSPISGHKSVSWYQQVLGQGPQFIFQYYEKEERGRGNFPDRFSARQFPNYSSELNVNALLLGDSALYLCASSPGLAKFTDTQYFGPGTRLTVL.

This sequence joins TRBV10-3 and TRBJ1-3, with D uncertain. This CDR3 is built from 13 residues. V was clipped by 4 bases and J by 0 bases, with 4 bases between them. Per germline, CDR1 ENHRY and CDR2 SYGVKD. The DNA for the CDR3 is TGTGCCATCAGTGCAGGCTCTGGAAACACCATATATTTT. Its protein product is CAISAGSGNTIYF.

The V call is TRBV5-1, the J call TRBJ2-5; D not resolved. Trimming took 2 bases from V and 0 from J, leaving 8 bases between them. The CDR3 covers 14 residues. Germline-derived CDR1 and CDR2 are SGHRS and YFSETQ. The CDR3: CASSFAGYQETQYF. The CDR3 DNA reads as TGCGCCAGCAGCTTCGCAGGTTACCAAGAGACCCAGTACTTC. The variable domain in full, completed from reference TRBV5-1 and TRBJ2-5, reads KAGVTQTPRYLIKTRGQQVTLSCSPISGHRSVSWYQQTPGQGLQFLFEYFSETQRNKGNFPGRFSGRQFSNSRSEMNVSTLELGDSALYLCASSFAGYQETQYFGPGTRLLVL.

The V and J genes are TRBV9 and TRBJ1-3, with a weak D call TRBD1 (5 bases). Germline CDR1 reads SGDLS; CDR2 reads YYNGEE. V was clipped by 4 bases and J by 4 bases, with 15 bases between them. CDR3 length: 15 amino acids. CDR3 protein: CASSPRQPGGNTIYF. As DNA, the CDR3 is TGTGCCAGCAGCCCACGACAGCCCGGGGGAAACACCATATATTTT.

The chain uses TRBV5-6 and TRBJ1-2; possibly TRBD1 for D (6 bases). The CDR3 covers 15 residues. The germline CDR1 and CDR2 sequences are SGHDT and YYEEEE. Trimming shortened V by 3 bases and J by 4 bases, and 16 bases separated the two germline ends. In DNA, the CDR3 is TGTGCCAGCAGCTCAATGGGGGGGCAGATCTATGGCTACACCTTC. Residues: CASSSMGGQIYGYTF. The full variable domain, completed using reference TRBV5-6 and TRBJ1-2, is DAGVTQSPTHLIKTRGQQVTLRCSPKSGHDTVSWYQQALGQGPQFIFQYYEEEERQRGNFPDRFSGHQFPNYSSELNVNALLLGDSALYLCASSSMGGQIYGYTFGSGTRLTVV.

This rearrangement joins TRBV4-3 to TRBJ2-3, with 9 bases that match TRBD2. This CDR3 is 17 amino acids long. V dropped 1 base and J dropped 0; count of bases not matched to a gene: 5. CDR1 and CDR2 from the germline V gene are LGHNA and YSLEER. As DNA, the CDR3 is TGCGCCAGCAGCCAAGTGAAAACTAGCGGGAGCACAGATACGCAGTATTTT. As protein: CASSQVKTSGSTDTQYF.

The table lists this clone with a few counts. CDR3 in amino acids: CASSYIPDTQYF. The CDR3 nucleotides read TGTGCCAGCAGCTATATCCCGGATACGCAGTATTTT. This chain connects TRBV4-2 to TRBJ2-3, with no clear D. The CDR3 extends over 12 amino acids. Germline V gene lookup returns CDR1 LGHNA and CDR2 YNFKEQ. Trimming shortened V by 5 bases and J by 6 bases, and 9 bases separated the two germline ends.

This clone has a single count. The chain recombines TRBV9 with TRBJ1-2, with D maybe TRBD1 (6 bases). Germline assignment: CDR1 SGDLS and CDR2 YYNGEE. The CDR3 has 15 residues. V lost 0 bases to trimming and J lost 4 bases, with 13 bases between them. The CDR3 spells CASSVGAGVSYGYTF. The CDR3 DNA reads TGTGCCAGCAGCGTAGGCGCAGGGGTTAGCTATGGCTACACCTTC.

The J gene is TRBJ2-3, the V gene TRBV6-5; 8 bases are shared with TRBD1. V shed 6 bases and J 4 bases; nucleotides not matched to a gene: 6. The CDR3 loop spans 14 amino acids. From germline, CDR1 is MNHEY and CDR2 SVGAGI. CDR3 in amino acids: CASSPRGRADTQYF. In DNA, the CDR3 is TGTGCCAGCAGCCCCAGGGGGCGGGCAGATACGCAGTATTTT.

This chain uses TRBV30 with TRBJ2-3, with D unclear. V was trimmed by 2 bases and J by 11 bases, leaving 17 bases between them. Germline CDR1 GTSNPN, CDR2 SVGIG (reference sequence). The CDR3 extends over 13 amino acids. The CDR3, as DNA: TGTGCCTGGAGTACCCGAGGAGCCCCGCAGCAGTATTTT. This translates into CAWSTRGAPQQYF.

CDR3 DNA sequence: TGCAGCGTTGGATGGTCAGAAATGAACACTGAAGCTTTCTTT. This encodes CSVGWSEMNTEAFF. This rearrangement joins TRBV29-1 to TRBJ1-1; D call uncertain. Germline lookup yields CDR1 SQVTM and CDR2 ANQGSEA. Trimming left V 4 bases short and J 0 bases short, with 12 bases between. This CDR3 is built from 14 residues.

The V gene is TRBV3-1 (or the pseudogene TRBV3-2), the J gene TRBJ1-2; 7 bases are a match to TRBD1. The V and J ends lost 4 bases and 1 base, in that order; junction bases with no gene match: 6. The CDR3 has 15 residues. Germline values: CDR1 LGHDT, CDR2 YNNKEL (reference sequence). CDR3 protein: CASSPWTGSNYGYTF. The CDR3 DNA sequence: TGTGCCAGCAGCCCATGGACAGGCAGTAACTATGGCTACACCTTC.